This T cell receptor (beta chain) was observed in a study of blood T cells in healthy people across ages (dated by TCRdb to between 2015 and 2016). Concerning the study at large: In model experiments, template switching captured about one uniquely barcoded TCR beta cDNA molecule for every two T cells. Donors of different ages were randomly distributed across sequencing lanes to avoid experimental bias. The study measured age-related changes in TCR beta repertoire diversity using deep sequencing normalized with unique cDNA molecular identifiers. The study analyzed two additional independent replicas of 1 million unique cDNA reads from the same blood draw for two donors, one aged 18 to 30 and one aged 80 or older. Four age groups were formed from the donors: young (average 16 years), middle-aged (around 39), aged (around 62) and long-lived (more than 75).

The CDR3 goes from the cysteine to the phenylalanine over 15 residues. The CDR3 DNA has 45 bases and is translated from base 1. Germline trimming: 1 base from V, 8 bases from J; junction bases outside gene matches: 8. CDR1 DFQATT and CDR2 SNEGSKA were looked up in the germline V gene (reference sequence). Donors were under 40 systemically healthy Caucasian individuals from Russia aged roughly 6 to 100 years. Approximately 9.7 milliliters of peripheral blood were drawn from each donor into EDTA-treated Vacutainer tubes. Ficoll-Paque density-gradient centrifugation was used to isolate PBMCs, with at least 6.5 million obtained per sample. Total RNA, at least 5.5 micrograms per sample, was extracted from PBMCs with Trizol reagent. Naive CD45RAhigh/CD27high T cell percentages were measured by flow cytometry on a PBMC aliquot from every donor. The library was produced with 5' RACE. This sample was sequenced with an Illumina HiSeq 2500. A second roughly 6 to 11 cycle PCR used a sample-barcoded 5' primer and a J-beta primer mix. A unique molecular identifier was introduced onto each TCR beta cDNA molecule by a template-switch 5' adaptor carrying 12 random nucleotides. At least 2.5 million CDR3-containing paired-end reads were obtained from each sample. All of the RNA was converted into first-strand cDNA using the Mint cDNA synthesis kit, with a TRBC-specific oligonucleotide serving as the primer. All cDNA was treated with uracil-DNA glycosylase and then went through a first 18-cycle PCR with the universal primers M1SS and BC2_uni_R. On the study's bioinformatics: For normalization, 1 million high-quality reads were randomly selected from each sample, with every read carrying a distinct molecular identifier. Instead of being binned into consensus sequences, reads that shared molecular identifiers were thrown out. MiTCR, run with a Q25 quality threshold and the strictest error-elimination algorithm, handled CDR3 identification, clonotype clustering and error correction. A nonparametric unseen species model with Euler transformation was used to estimate a lower bound on total TCR beta diversity. TCRdb redid the processing of the public reads, applying fastp at Q25 and MiXCR, and retained in-frame beta chains. Identical CDR3 protein sequences are pooled into one entry, listed with their most common genes and DNA. TCRdb's processing, not the authors' own work, is the source of the V and J calls. This sample holds hundreds of thousands of distinct CDR3 sequences; 58% were observed only once. Jointly, the top ten make up 35% to 40% of the sample.

Concerning this clonotype: The clone's antigen remains unknown. No clone much larger than this one lies a single base away; base qualities are absent.

General findings and caveats noted by the study authors: Because profiling used bulk unsorted PBMCs, naive and antigen-experienced compartments could not be compared conclusively. Compared with the aged group, more naive CD4+ T cells, fewer expanded clones and increased TCR diversity were shown by the long-lived group, suggesting age selection. The percentage of naive T cells measured by flow cytometry correlated strongly with observed TCR beta diversity. Estimates of total diversity based on one million sequenced T cells were regarded as lower bounds and as underestimates. As age increased, observed TCR beta diversity per million T cells dropped in a roughly linear way, and a significant reduction was already evident by age 40. Because donor CMV infection status was unknown, age-related changes in expanded clonotypes were potentially confounded.

The sequence joins TRBV20-1 to TRBJ1-4, and TRBD1 aligns with 9 junction nucleotides. The source of this sequence is a man aged 55-75 years in good health. What was sequenced was blood. The nucleotide sequence is TGCAGTGCTAGAGCTCCGACAGGGGGTTCGGAAAAACTGTTTTTT. It translates as CSARAPTGGSEKLFF.